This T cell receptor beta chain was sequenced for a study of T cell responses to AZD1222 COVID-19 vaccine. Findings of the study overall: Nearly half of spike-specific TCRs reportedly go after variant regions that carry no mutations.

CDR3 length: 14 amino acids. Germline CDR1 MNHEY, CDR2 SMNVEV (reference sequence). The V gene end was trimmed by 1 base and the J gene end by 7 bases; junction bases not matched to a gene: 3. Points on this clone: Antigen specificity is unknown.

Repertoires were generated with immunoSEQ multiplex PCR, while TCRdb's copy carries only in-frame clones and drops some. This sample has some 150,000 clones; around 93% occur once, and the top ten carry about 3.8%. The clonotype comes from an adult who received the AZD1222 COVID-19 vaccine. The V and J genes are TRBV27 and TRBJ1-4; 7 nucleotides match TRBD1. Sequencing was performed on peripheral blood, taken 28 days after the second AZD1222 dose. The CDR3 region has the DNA TGTGCCAGCAGTTTATTAGGACAGGCTGAAAAACTGTTTTTT. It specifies CASSLLGQAEKLFF.